Listed below are T cell receptor beta chains from one sample, sequenced in a study of CD4+ T cells in melanoma. The protocol was immunoSEQ multiplex PCR, while the TCRdb copy is restricted to in-frame clones and leaves out a portion. The profile shows about 21,000 clones, around 79% of them singletons. The sequencing input was cells from a culture (not recorded whether cultured in vitro). Receptors originate from a human donor with melanoma. CDR3s include the opening cysteine and the closing phenylalanine or tryptophan. D genes are given only for firm matches. Expanded clones are given a class, and other clones once, few, many or no size at all.

clone size,V gene,D gene,J gene,CDR3 protein,CDR3 DNA
-,TRBV29-1,-,TRBJ1-3,CSVLGRSGSGNTIYF,TGCAGCGTTTTGGGACGGTCAGGCTCTGGAAACACCATATATTTT
-,TRBV11-2,-,TRBJ2-3,CASSLGTVNTDTQYF,TGTGCCAGCAGCTTAGGGACAGTAAACACAGATACGCAGTATTTT
-,TRBV29-1,-,TRBJ2-5,CSVAAGFETQYF,TGCAGCGTTGCGGCAGGCTTCGAGACCCAGTACTTC
-,TRBV18,TRBD2,TRBJ2-5,CASSSAGLAGPETQYF,TGTGCCAGCTCATCTGCGGGACTAGCGGGGCCAGAGACCCAGTACTTC
-,TRBV7-2,-,TRBJ2-2,CASSTLAALFVAGELFF,TGTGCCAGCAGCACGTTAGCGGCCCTCTTCGTCGCCGGGGAGCTGTTTTTT
once,TRBV19,TRBD2,TRBJ2-3,CASSIQGRAGGRTQYF,TGTGCCAGTAGTATTCAGGGGCGAGCGGGGGGGCGAACGCAGTATTTT
-,TRBV5-1,-,TRBJ1-1,CASSQGQAGTNTEAFF,TGCGCCAGCAGCCAAGGCCAGGCAGGAACGAACACTGAAGCTTTCTTT
-,TRBV7-9,-,TRBJ2-6,CASSHRGANVLTF,TGTGCCAGCAGCCACAGGGGGGCCAACGTCCTGACTTTC
-,TRBV5-6,-,TRBJ2-3,CASSLVSTWRTDTQYF,TGTGCCAGCAGCTTGGTATCGACGTGGCGCACAGATACGCAGTATTTT
-,TRBV7-8,-,TRBJ2-3,CASSRIHTDTQYF,TGTGCCAGCAGCCGAATCCACACAGATACGCAGTATTTT
-,TRBV14,TRBD1,TRBJ2-7,CASSPRQGKEGEQYF,TGTGCCAGCAGCCCTCGACAGGGGAAGGAGGGCGAGCAGTACTTC
few,TRBV25-1,TRBD1,TRBJ1-3,CASRGEEDRSTSGNTIYF,TGTGCCAGCCGTGGGGAAGAGGACAGGTCGACCTCTGGAAACACCATATATTTT
-,TRBV25-1,TRBD2,TRBJ2-1,CASSEFVLAGGYNEQFF,TGTGCCAGCAGTGAATTTGTACTAGCGGGGGGTTACAATGAGCAGTTCTTC
-,TRBV6-5,-,TRBJ2-7,CASSVSGAGFSEQYF,TGTGCCAGCAGTGTCTCCGGGGCAGGCTTCTCCGAGCAGTACTTC
-,TRBV5-8,TRBD1,TRBJ2-5,CASSLLDRGQRETQYF,TGTGCCAGCAGCTTGCTTGACAGGGGGCAGCGAGAGACCCAGTACTTC
-,TRBV5-1,-,TRBJ2-2,CASSLHGEDTGELFF,TGCGCCAGCAGCTTGCATGGGGAGGACACCGGGGAGCTGTTTTTT
-,TRBV7-3,-,TRBJ1-2,CASSLNLGGAGYTF,TGTGCCAGCAGCTTAAATCTCGGGGGAGCGGGCTACACCTTC
-,TRBV5-1,-,TRBJ1-6,CASSLEGGVQSPLHF,TGCGCCAGCAGCTTGGAAGGTGGGGTGCAGTCACCCCTCCACTTT
-,TRBV6-5,TRBD2,TRBJ2-1,CASSSVTGTRSNEQFF,TGTGCCAGCAGTTCCGTAACCGGGACTAGGAGCAATGAGCAGTTCTTC
once,TRBV5-1,-,TRBJ2-1,CASSWGANEQFF,TGCGCCAGCAGCTGGGGGGCGAATGAGCAGTTCTTC
-,TRBV5-1,-,TRBJ2-3,CASSRGGATSTDTQYF,TGCGCCAGCAGCCGAGGGGGGGCAACTAGCACAGATACGCAGTATTTT
-,TRBV9,-,TRBJ1-2,CASSVGAENYGYTF,TGTGCCAGCAGCGTAGGGGCGGAGAACTATGGCTACACCTTC
-,TRBV19,-,TRBJ2-5,CASSIWAASQETQYF,TGTGCCAGTAGTATTTGGGCAGCTAGTCAAGAGACCCAGTACTTC
-,TRBV19,-,TRBJ1-1,CASSIGRGIQYTEAFF,TGTGCCAGTAGTATAGGACGAGGGATCCAATACACTGAAGCTTTCTTT
-,TRBV10-2,-,TRBJ1-2,CASYAGGKNGYTF,TGCGCCAGTTACGCCGGGGGGAAGAATGGCTACACCTTC
-,TRBV10-1,-,TRBJ1-1,CASSGQFTEAFF,TGCGCCAGCAGTGGACAGTTCACTGAAGCTTTCTTT
-,TRBV5-6,-,TRBJ1-2,CASSLLDKVYGYTF,TGTGCCAGCAGCTTGCTGGACAAGGTTTATGGCTACACCTTC
-,TRBV5-1,TRBD2,TRBJ2-7,CASSLISRSLAGGWSSYEQYF,TGCGCCAGCAGCTTGATTTCGCGTAGTCTAGCGGGGGGCTGGAGCTCCTACGAGCAGTACTTC
-,TRBV19,-,TRBJ1-2,CASSMWDPRNLYYGYTF,TGTGCCAGTAGTATGTGGGACCCGCGAAACCTATACTATGGCTACACCTTC
-,TRBV6-5,-,TRBJ1-1,CASRAGDTEAFF,TGTGCCAGCAGGGCCGGGGACACTGAAGCTTTCTTT
-,TRBV7-9,-,TRBJ2-7,CASSLGGRNYEQYF,TGTGCCAGCAGCCTAGGAGGGAGAAACTACGAGCAGTACTTC
-,TRBV6-5,-,TRBJ2-4,CASSYSEGAAKNIQYF,TGTGCCAGCAGTTACTCGGAGGGGGCTGCCAAAAACATTCAGTACTTC
-,TRBV19,-,TRBJ1-1,CASSTPGSLNTEAFF,TGTGCCAGTAGTACACCAGGGAGTCTGAACACTGAAGCTTTCTTT
-,TRBV7-9,-,TRBJ1-2,CASSLDIRYTF,TGTGCCAGCAGCTTAGACATCCGCTACACCTTC
-,TRBV19,TRBD2,TRBJ2-7,CASSNKRGGRSEQYF,TGTGCCAGTAGCAATAAGCGGGGGGGCCGATCCGAGCAGTACTTC
-,TRBV4-1,-,TRBJ2-3,CASSQAAGQVRDTQYF,TGCGCCAGCAGCCAAGCGGCAGGGCAGGTCAGAGATACGCAGTATTTT
-,TRBV6-5,-,TRBJ1-4,CASSYGQTREKLFF,TGTGCCAGCAGTTATGGACAGACTAGGGAAAAACTGTTTTTT
-,TRBV19,-,TRBJ1-1,CASSIEEGINTEAFF,TGTGCCAGTAGTATAGAAGAGGGGATTAACACTGAAGCTTTCTTT
-,TRBV5-1,-,TRBJ1-1,CASSLASGGLGTEAFF,TGCGCCAGCAGCTTGGCCTCGGGGGGGCTGGGGACTGAAGCTTTCTTT
-,TRBV18,-,TRBJ1-1,CASSLWAPAGNTEAFF,TGTGCCAGCTCACTCTGGGCCCCAGCGGGTAACACTGAAGCTTTCTTT
once,TRBV2,-,TRBJ2-7,CASSARVGAMYYEQYF,TGTGCCAGCAGTGCGAGGGTAGGGGCGATGTACTACGAGCAGTACTTC
-,TRBV5-1,-,TRBJ2-5,CASSLVPPSAETQYF,TGCGCCAGCAGCTTGGTTCCACCAAGTGCGGAGACCCAGTACTTC
-,TRBV7-9,TRBD1,TRBJ1-1,CASSIQGARTEAFF,TGTGCCAGCAGCATTCAGGGGGCGCGGACTGAAGCTTTCTTT
-,TRBV5-4,-,TRBJ2-2,CASSLARGRRNTGELFF,TGTGCCAGCAGCTTGGCGAGGGGGAGAAGGAACACCGGGGAGCTGTTTTTT
-,TRBV2,TRBD2,TRBJ2-4,CASRASGGAVAKNIQYF,TGTGCCAGCAGGGCTAGCGGGGGCGCGGTAGCCAAAAACATTCAGTACTTC
-,TRBV19,TRBD2,TRBJ2-1,CASRGLAGISSYNEQFF,TGTGCCAGTCGGGGGCTAGCGGGGATTAGCTCCTACAATGAGCAGTTCTTC
-,TRBV4-2,-,TRBJ1-2,CASSQVLQGGYTF,TGTGCCAGCAGCCAAGTCCTCCAGGGCGGCTACACCTTC
-,TRBV7-9,TRBD2,TRBJ2-3,CASSFPLASSTDTQYF,TGTGCCAGCAGCTTCCCACTAGCGAGTAGCACAGATACGCAGTATTTT
-,TRBV27,-,TRBJ1-1,CASSPIQAGEAFF,TGTGCCAGCAGTCCAATACAGGCGGGTGAAGCTTTCTTT
-,TRBV7-2,TRBD1,TRBJ2-3,CASSYRQGSTDTQYF,TGTGCCAGCAGCTATCGACAGGGCAGCACAGATACGCAGTATTTT
-,TRBV30,-,TRBJ2-5,CAWSLASYQETQYF,TGTGCCTGGAGTTTGGCTAGCTACCAAGAGACCCAGTACTTC
-,TRBV14,-,TRBJ1-4,CASSHSGIKGEKLFF,TGTGCCAGCAGCCACTCGGGAATTAAGGGTGAAAAACTGTTTTTT
once,TRBV5-1,TRBD1,TRBJ1-6,CASRAMVGGDSSYNSPLHF,TGCGCCAGCAGAGCGATGGTTGGAGGGGACAGCTCCTATAATTCACCCCTCCACTTT
-,TRBV7-9,TRBD2,TRBJ2-7,CASSAVRESNEQYF,TGTGCCAGCAGCGCCGTGCGGGAGAGCAACGAGCAGTACTTC
once,TRBV11-2,-,TRBJ1-3,CASSLSRATGNTIYF,TGTGCCAGCAGCTTATCCAGGGCCACTGGAAACACCATATATTTT
-,TRBV6-6,TRBD2,TRBJ2-1,CASRASGYNEQFF,TGTGCCAGCAGGGCTAGCGGATACAATGAGCAGTTCTTC
-,TRBV5-1,-,TRBJ1-1,CASSSTRNTEAFF,TGCGCCAGCAGCTCGACACGGAACACTGAAGCTTTCTTT
-,TRBV6-1,-,TRBJ2-1,CASREWGTYNEQFF,TGTGCCAGCAGAGAGTGGGGGACCTACAATGAGCAGTTCTTC